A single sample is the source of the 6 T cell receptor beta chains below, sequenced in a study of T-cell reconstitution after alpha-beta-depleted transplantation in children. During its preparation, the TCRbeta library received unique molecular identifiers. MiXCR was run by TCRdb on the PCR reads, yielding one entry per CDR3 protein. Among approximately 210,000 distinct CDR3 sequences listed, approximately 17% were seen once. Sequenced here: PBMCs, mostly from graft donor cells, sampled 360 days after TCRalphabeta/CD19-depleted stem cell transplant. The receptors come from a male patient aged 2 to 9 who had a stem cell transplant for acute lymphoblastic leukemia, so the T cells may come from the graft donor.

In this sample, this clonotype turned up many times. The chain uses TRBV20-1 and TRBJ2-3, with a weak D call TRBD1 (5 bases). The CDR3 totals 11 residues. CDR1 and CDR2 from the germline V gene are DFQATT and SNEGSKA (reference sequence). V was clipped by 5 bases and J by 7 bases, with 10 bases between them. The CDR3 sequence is CSAPAGNTQYF. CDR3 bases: TGCAGTGCTCCGGCAGGGAATACGCAGTATTTT.

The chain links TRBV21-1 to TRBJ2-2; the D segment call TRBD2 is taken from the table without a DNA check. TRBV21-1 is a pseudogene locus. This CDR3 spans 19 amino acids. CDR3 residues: CASSKVSPSRVGTTGELFF. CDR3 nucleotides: TGTGCCAGCAGCAAAGTTTCCCCGAGCCGGGTGGGTACCACCGGGGAGCTGTTTTTT.

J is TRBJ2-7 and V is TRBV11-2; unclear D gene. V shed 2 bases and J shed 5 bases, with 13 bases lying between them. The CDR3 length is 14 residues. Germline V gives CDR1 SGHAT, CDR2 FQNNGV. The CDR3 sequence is CASSLSARLDEQYF. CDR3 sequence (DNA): TGTGCCAGCAGCTTAAGTGCTCGCTTGGACGAGCAGTACTTC.

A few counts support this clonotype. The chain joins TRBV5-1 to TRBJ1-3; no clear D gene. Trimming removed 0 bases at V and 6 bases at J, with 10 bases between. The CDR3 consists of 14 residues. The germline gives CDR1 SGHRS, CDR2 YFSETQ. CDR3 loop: CASSLAGLENTIYF. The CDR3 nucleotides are TGCGCCAGCAGCTTGGCGGGTTTGGAAAACACCATATATTTT.

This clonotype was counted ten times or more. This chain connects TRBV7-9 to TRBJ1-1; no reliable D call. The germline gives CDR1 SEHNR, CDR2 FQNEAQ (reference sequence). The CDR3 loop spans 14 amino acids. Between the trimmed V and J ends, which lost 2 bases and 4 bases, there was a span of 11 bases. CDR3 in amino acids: CASSLMRPGTEAFF. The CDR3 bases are TGTGCCAGCAGCTTAATGAGACCGGGCACTGAAGCTTTCTTT.

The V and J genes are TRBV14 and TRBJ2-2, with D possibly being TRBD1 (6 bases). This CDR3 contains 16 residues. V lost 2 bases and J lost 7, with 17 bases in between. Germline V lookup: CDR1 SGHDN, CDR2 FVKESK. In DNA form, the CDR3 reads TGTGCCAGCAGCCAATACAGGGAACCGCCCATCGGGGAGCTGTTTTTT. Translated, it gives CASSQYREPPIGELFF. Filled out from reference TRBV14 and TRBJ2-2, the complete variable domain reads EAGVTQFPSHSVIEKGQTVTLRCDPISGHDNLYWYRRVMGKEIKFLLHFVKESKQDESGMPNNRFLAERTGGTYSTLKVQPAELEDSGVYFCASSQYREPPIGELFFGEGSRLTVL.